The entry below describes one T cell receptor (beta chain). As yet, its antigen is unknown. The CDR3 totals 16 residues. V lost 1 base, J lost 1 base, and 11 bases lay in between. The germline V gene has CDR1 LNHDA and CDR2 SQIVND (reference sequence). Through a sample-barcoded 5' primer and a J-beta primer mix, a second PCR was run for roughly 6 to 12 cycles. TCRdb itself ran the 5' RACE reads through MiXCR, one entry per CDR3 protein. The data contain some 1.7 million distinct CDR3 sequences, roughly 28% of them singletons. The entry originates in a study of blood T cells in healthy people across ages. Study-wide findings and caveats: Reliance upon unsorted PBMCs precluded definitive naive versus antigen-experienced comparison.

This TCR was recovered from a woman aged 30 to 39 in good health. The sequencing input was blood. The chain recombines TRBV19 with TRBJ1-5; D ambiguous. As DNA, the CDR3 is TGTGCCAGTAGTATAGTGTCATGGCAGAGCAATCAGCCCCAGCATTTT. Amino acids: CASSIVSWQSNQPQHF.